This TCR beta chain was found in a study of blood T cells in healthy people across ages. Study results and caveats: Bulk PBMC profiling left naive and antigen-experienced comparisons inconclusive. Shifts in expanded clonotypes may have been confounded by donor CMV status, which was unknown. The study regarded diversity estimates from one million T cells as underestimates.

With respect to this clonotype: Its antigen remains unknown. A read error may explain this, as a much larger clone is one base away.

Each of the donors had around 10 milliliters of peripheral blood drawn into EDTA-treated Vacutainer tubes. CDR3 length: 14 residues. With 4 bases removed from V and 11 bases from J, the gap between germline ends came to 20 bases. A second roughly 7 to 12 cycle PCR used barcoded and J-beta primers. One entry per CDR3 protein results from TCRdb running MiXCR on the 5' RACE reads. Among about 700,000 distinct CDR3 sequences listed, 32% were seen once. The TCR originated in a woman older than 75 in good health. Sequenced: blood. The V call is TRBV12-3 or TRBV12-4, the J call TRBJ2-5; D not resolved. The CDR3 region is CASSSRPLRNEQYF. CDR3 in DNA: TGTGCCAGCAGTTCCCGCCCTCTGCGCAATGAGCAGTACTTC.